The sequence of this T cell receptor (beta chain) was determined in a study of T cells after yellow fever vaccination. In the case of this clonotype: Its antigen remains unidentified.

The length of the CDR3 is 12 residues. Germline-derived CDR1 and CDR2 are MNHNY and SVGAGI (reference sequence). V shed 7 bases and J shed 10 bases, with 11 bases lying between them. Study conclusions and caveats: There was a possibility that FACS-sorted repertoires contained abundant clonotypes contaminating from the bulk population. Clonotypes found in both CD4 and CD8 compartments made up a small share. Weaker overall was a secondary response that nonetheless peaked faster, on day 5 versus 15.

Via MiXCR, TCRdb re-called the 5' RACE reads, giving one row per CDR3 protein. The data contain 300,000 or so distinct CDR3 sequences, 8% to 9.5% of them seen just once; the ten biggest clones take up approximately 15%. The TCR sequence derives from a man aged 18 to 30 who received the YFV17D yellow fever vaccine. The sample in question was PBMCs, obtained roughly 46 days after the first yellow fever vaccination. The V and J genes are TRBV6-6 and TRBJ1-6; D ambiguous. CDR3: CASTAAWSPLHF. CDR3 bases: TGTGCCAGCACCGCGGCGTGGTCACCCCTCCACTTT.